Each of the 10 T cell receptor beta chains below was sequenced from the same sample in a study of shared clonotypes between healthy human individuals (TCRdb year 2020). Library construction relied on the immunoSEQ multiplex PCR assay. TCRdb mirrors the immuneACCESS table, restricted to in-frame sequences. Some clones are absent from its copies; in checked studies, under half trace to an unresolved V gene, and the reason for the others is unknown. The sample contains about 2.4 million clones, approximately 94% of them found a single time. 0.35% to 0.45% of the sample is taken by the ten largest. Sequenced sample: naive CD4+ T cells from PBMCs. What this sample's cell subset or site label stands for: CD45RA+ positively selected. The receptor source for this set is a man younger than 35 in good health. Some clones in this sample may be carry-over from other donors' samples.

This sequence joins TRBV19 and TRBJ2-7, with 8 bases lining up with TRBD2. Germline CDR1 reads LNHDA; CDR2 reads SQIVND (reference sequence). The V and J ends lost 6 bases and 2 bases, in that order; junction bases with no gene match: 12. This CDR3 has 16 amino acids. The CDR3 protein is CASSPGGSGITYEQYF. The CDR3 coding sequence is TGTGCCAGTAGCCCTGGGGGTAGCGGGATCACCTACGAGCAGTACTTC. Full variable domain (outside the CDR3, taken from reference TRBV19 and TRBJ2-7): DGGITQSPKYLFRKEGQNVTLSCEQNLNHDAMYWYRQDPGQGLRLIYYSQIVNDFQKGDIAEGYSVSREKKESFPLTVTSAQKNPTAFYLCASSPGGSGITYEQYFGPGTRLTVT.

In nucleotides, the CDR3 is TGTGCCAGCAGCCCCGCGACCATGAACACTGAAGCTTTCTTT. Protein product: CASSPATMNTEAFF. The chain has TRBV7-3 and TRBJ1-1, with D unclear. Germline CDR1 SGHTA, CDR2 FQGTGA. Trimming shortened V by 5 bases and J by 0 bases, and 10 bases separated the two germline ends. This CDR3 region has 14 residues.

The chain has TRBV19 and TRBJ2-3; TRBD2 agrees at 12 bases. V lost 8 bases and J lost 4; bases outside the gene matches: 13. CDR1 is LNHDA and CDR2 is SQIVND in the germline V gene (reference sequence). The CDR3 has 17 residues. DNA for the CDR3: TGTGCCAGTGGGCGATATGGACTAGCGGGAACGGCAGATACGCAGTATTTT. Translation: CASGRYGLAGTADTQYF.

The chain recombines TRBV2 with TRBJ1-2, with a tentative D call TRBD1 (5 bases). Germline V gene data show CDR1 as SNHLY and CDR2 as FYNNEI. Trimming stripped 4 bases from V and 5 bases from J, with 11 bases between. This CDR3 has 13 amino acids. The CDR3 sequence is CASSVSQVYGYTF. CDR3 bases: TGTGCCAGCAGTGTATCACAGGTTTATGGCTACACCTTC.

The table lists this clone with a count of one. V usage is TRBV10-3 and J usage is TRBJ1-1; D ambiguous. Deletions cut 4 bases from V and 1 base from J, with 13 bases between. This CDR3 is built from 15 residues. CDR1 and CDR2 from the germline V gene are ENHRY and SYGVKD. For the CDR3, the DNA is TGTGCCATCAGTGTCGGAGGAAATGCGAACACTGAAGCTTTCTTT. It specifies CAISVGGNANTEAFF.

V is TRBV6-1 and J is TRBJ2-6; perhaps D is TRBD1 or TRBD2 (6 bases each). The CDR3 has 19 amino acids. Between the trimmed V and J ends, which lost 3 bases and 0 bases, there was a span of 18 bases. Germline V gene lookup returns CDR1 MNHNS and CDR2 SASEGT. Here the CDR3 reads CASSERGGDTGSGANVLTF. The CDR3 nucleotides are TGTGCCAGCAGTGAGAGGGGCGGGGACACCGGCTCTGGGGCCAACGTCCTGACTTTC.

J is TRBJ1-2 and V is TRBV5-1, with D possibly being TRBD1 (5 bases). Trimming cost V 3 bases and J 0 bases, with 15 bases left between them. Per germline, CDR1 SGHRS and CDR2 YFSETQ. The CDR3 consists of 16 residues. CDR3 coding DNA: TGCGCCAGCAGCTGGGGGACGACCGAGACTAACTATGGCTACACCTTC. Protein product: CASSWGTTETNYGYTF.

The CDR3 is CASSGPAYGYTF. The CDR3 bases are TGTGCCAGCAGTGGCCCCGCTTATGGCTACACCTTC. The J gene is TRBJ1-2, the V gene TRBV25-1; D not certain. Looked up from germline, CDR1 is MGHDK and CDR2 is SYGVNS. Deletions cut 4 bases from V and 5 bases from J, with 8 bases between. CDR3 length: 12 residues.

The V call is TRBV15, the J call TRBJ1-1, with D possibly matching TRBD1 (5 bases). The CDR3 runs to 14 residues. V was shortened by 1 base and J by 10 bases, with 16 bases between the two germline ends. CDR1 LNHNV and CDR2 YYDKDF come from the germline V gene (reference sequence). Here the CDR3 reads CATSRGQTYPVAFF. In DNA form, the CDR3 reads TGTGCCACCAGCAGAGGACAGACCTATCCGGTAGCTTTCTTT.

The chain recombines TRBV6-1 with TRBJ1-4; D call uncertain. The ends were cut back, 9 bases at V and 4 bases at J, with 12 bases in the middle. The CDR3 covers 13 residues. The germline V gene has CDR1 MNHNS and CDR2 SASEGT. Here the CDR3 DNA reads TGTGCCAGTAATAGCCGGATTAATGAAAAACTGTTTTTT. This encodes CASNSRINEKLFF.